This T cell receptor beta chain was captured by sequencing in a study of T cell clones after liver transplantation (dated by TCRdb to the late 2010s). Regarding the complete study: The samples were obtained from ITN030ST, a randomized trial that attempted immunosuppression withdrawal within 2 years after liver transplantation. Donor-reactive T cell clones were identified using TCRbeta sequencing after a pre-transplant mixed lymphocyte reaction and were then followed in post-transplant blood. As an antigen-independent comparator for the donor-reactive sequences, third party-reactive TCRbeta sequences from pre-transplant MLRs were identified as well. Three of the eight recipients were HCV-positive; the others were transplanted for non-autoimmune, non-viral indications. No induction therapy was given to the subjects, and standard immunosuppression was administered until randomization at 12-24 months post-transplant. Tolerance meant complete immunosuppression withdrawal for at least one year without liver enzymes rising beyond twice the upper limit of normal. Blood samples were collected pre-transplant, pre-randomization before withdrawal, and post-randomization after either full withdrawal or failed withdrawal. Of the 8 liver transplant recipients making up the studied cohort, 3 were classified as tolerant and 5 as non-tolerant. What the work shows at the level of the full study, not this receptor alone: Conclusions were preliminary, limited by small, heterogeneous patient numbers and non-standardized post-transplant time points. Since no allograft tissue specimens were available, donor-reactive T cells may have migrated into the graft instead of being deleted. A significant post-transplant decrease in circulating donor-reactive CD4 TCRbeta sequences was observed in most of the 8 subjects, irrespective of tolerance or HCV status. When repertoire turnover was accounted for, significantly reduced detection of donor-reactive sequences was found in 7 of 8 subjects for CD4 and in 8 of 8 subjects for CD8. In a couple of subjects, low numbers of available donor cells limited the measurable donor-reactive repertoire. A greater decline was seen for donor-reactive sequences than for third party-reactive sequences, suggesting partial antigen-specific deletion unrelated to withdrawal success.

High-throughput TCRbeta CDR3 sequencing of frozen genomic DNA was performed by immunoSEQ, including PCR amplification, mapping, bias correction and internal controls. The study's processing was this. Productive rearrangements were kept, and unique TCRbeta sequences were defined by CDR3 nucleotide sequence plus V and J gene. For classification of a sequence as donor-reactive, at least 5-fold expansion in CFSE-low cells relative to unstimulated pre-transplant cells and a frequency of at least 0.01% were required. Minimum frequency thresholds were set for each subject based on the unstimulated sample with the lowest template count, ensuring at least 90% detection power. Jensen-Shannon divergence between the top 1000 TCRbeta sequences post- versus pre-transplant served as the measure of repertoire turnover. Changes in detection of donor-reactive sequences were assessed with two-sided Fisher's exact tests. The table was pulled from immuneACCESS by TCRdb, which kept in-frame rearrangements only. Such tables lose some clones; where checked, under half of the loss comes from unresolved V genes, and the rest has no known cause. That table supplies the V and J calls and clone size; D and trimming were determined from the DNA. The sample table shows roughly 70,000 clones, and under 90% are seen once. About 0.6% of the sample is held by the ten biggest clonotypes.

The sample's time point label, in plain terms: pre-transplant. Unstimulated PBMCs, after thawing, were stained for CD3, CD4 and CD8 and then FACS-sorted into CD3+CD4+ and CD3+CD8+ populations. All 8 studied subjects were randomized to immunosuppression withdrawal. Genomic DNA was isolated with the Qiagen DNeasy Blood and Tissue Kit. This clone was found a few times. The clone's antigen remains unknown. Base qualities are missing; no much larger clone stands one base away. Germline trimming amounts to 1 base on V and 8 bases on J, with 12 as the count of junction bases outside the gene matches. Including the terminal cysteine and phenylalanine, the CDR3 comprises 15 residues. Just CDR3 DNA is preserved here, 45 bases in frame from base 1. The germline V gene (reference sequence) sets CDR1 to GTSNPN and CDR2 to SVGIG.

Recombination linked TRBV30 to TRBJ2-7, with 9 bases in between that match TRBD2. This specimen was CD4+ T cells from blood, taken before liver transplant. This TCR came from a human donor who received a liver transplant. DNA sequence: TGTGCCTGGAGTGCCCCGCGAGGTAGCGGGAGACAGCAGTACTTC. Its product reads: CAWSAPRGSGRQQYF. Outside the CDR3, residues come from the reference TRBV30 and TRBJ2-7 proteins, so the full variable domain is: SQTIHQWPATLVQPVGSPLSLECTVEGTSNPNLYWYRQAAGRGLQLLFYSVGIGQISSEVPQNLSASRPQDRQFILSSKKLLLSDSGFYLCAWSAPRGSGRQQYFGPGTRLTVT.